Listed below are T cell receptor beta chains from one sample, sequenced in a study of tumor-infiltrating lymphocytes in localized non-small cell lung cancer. Produced via immunoSEQ multiplex PCR; TCRdb's table is partial and in-frame only. Found here are roughly 10,000 clones, 60% to 80% of them singletons; the top ten hold under 25%. Sequencing was performed on lung tumor tissue. The receptors here all came from a human donor with non-small cell lung cancer. Each CDR3 is given with its conserved first and last residue. Fields, in order: D gene, J gene, V gene, CDR3 DNA, CDR3 protein. The D gene is left open where the match is weak.

D gene: .
J gene: TRBJ1-4
V gene: TRBV5-1
CDR3 DNA: TGCGCCAGCAGGGACGATGAAAAACTGTTTTTT
CDR3 protein: CASRDDEKLFF

D gene: TRBD2
J gene: TRBJ2-3
V gene: TRBV30
CDR3 DNA: TGTGCCTGGAGTGCATATAGCGGGGAGGCAGATACGCAGTATTTT
CDR3 protein: CAWSAYSGEADTQYF

D gene: TRBD1
J gene: TRBJ2-2
V gene: TRBV6-5
CDR3 DNA: TGTGCCAGCAGTGGACAGGGAATCACCGGGGAGCTGTTTTTT
CDR3 protein: CASSGQGITGELFF

D gene: .
J gene: TRBJ1-5
V gene: TRBV10-2
CDR3 DNA: TGCGCCAGCAGTAAGAGAGGAGGGGGGATTAATCAGCCCCAGCATTTT
CDR3 protein: CASSKRGGGINQPQHF

D gene: .
J gene: TRBJ1-1
V gene: TRBV7-8
CDR3 DNA: TGTGCCAGCAGCTTTTACAGGAACACTGAAGCTTTCTTT
CDR3 protein: CASSFYRNTEAFF

D gene: .
J gene: TRBJ2-3
V gene: TRBV5-1
CDR3 DNA: TGCGCCAGCGCGACGGGGCCATCTGATACGCAGTATTTT
CDR3 protein: CASATGPSDTQYF

D gene: .
J gene: TRBJ1-1
V gene: TRBV6-6
CDR3 DNA: TGTGCCAGCAGTTTCCCACAGGCTAGTAGCACTGAAGCTTTCTTT
CDR3 protein: CASSFPQASSTEAFF

D gene: .
J gene: TRBJ1-2
V gene: TRBV19
CDR3 DNA: TGTGCCGCCAGTGCGATTGGAGGGCAGTCACGCGGCTACACCTTC
CDR3 protein: CAASAIGGQSRGYTF

D gene: TRBD2
J gene: TRBJ2-3
V gene: TRBV5-1
CDR3 DNA: TGCGCCAGCAGTCCAAGCGGGGGTGGGCAGTATTTT
CDR3 protein: CASSPSGGGQYF

D gene: .
J gene: TRBJ2-3
V gene: TRBV6-5
CDR3 DNA: TGTGCCAGCAGTTACCAAGCGGAATATAGCACAGATACGCAGTATTTT
CDR3 protein: CASSYQAEYSTDTQYF

D gene: .
J gene: TRBJ1-6
V gene: TRBV23-1
CDR3 DNA: TGCGCCAGCAGCCACTATAATTCACCCCTCCACTTT
CDR3 protein: CASSHYNSPLHF